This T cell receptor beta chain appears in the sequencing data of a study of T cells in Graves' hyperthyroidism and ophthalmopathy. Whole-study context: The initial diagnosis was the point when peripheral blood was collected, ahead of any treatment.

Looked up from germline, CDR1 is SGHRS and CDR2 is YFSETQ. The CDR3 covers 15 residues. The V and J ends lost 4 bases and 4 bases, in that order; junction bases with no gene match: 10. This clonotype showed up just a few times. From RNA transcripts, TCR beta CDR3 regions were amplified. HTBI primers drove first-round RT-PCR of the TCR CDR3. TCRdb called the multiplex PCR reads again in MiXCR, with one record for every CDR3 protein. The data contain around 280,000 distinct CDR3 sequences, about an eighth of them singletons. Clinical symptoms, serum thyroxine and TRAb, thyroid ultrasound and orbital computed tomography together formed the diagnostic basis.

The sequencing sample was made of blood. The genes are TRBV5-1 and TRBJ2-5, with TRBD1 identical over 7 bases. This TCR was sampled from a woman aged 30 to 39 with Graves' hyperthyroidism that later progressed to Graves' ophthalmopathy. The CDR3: CASSPGQLNLETQYF. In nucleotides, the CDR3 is TGCGCCAGCAGCCCGGGACAGCTGAACTTAGAGACCCAGTACTTC. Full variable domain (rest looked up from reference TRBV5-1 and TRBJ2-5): KAGVTQTPRYLIKTRGQQVTLSCSPISGHRSVSWYQQTPGQGLQFLFEYFSETQRNKGNFPGRFSGRQFSNSRSEMNVSTLELGDSALYLCASSPGQLNLETQYFGPGTRLLVL.